One and the same sample provided the 10 T cell receptor beta chains below, sequenced in a study of OX40 agonist ivuxolimab in advanced cancers. Library prep was done by the immunoSEQ multiplex PCR assay. Not all clones reach the TCRdb copy of this immuneACCESS table, which keeps in-frame sequences only. Checked studies attribute under half of the gap to unresolved V genes and leave the rest unexplained. The sample profile shows about 41,000 clones; around four fifths of them were found once. The ten largest clones capture less than 3.5% of the sample. Sequencing used CD4+ or CD8+ T cells sorted from blood, obtained in a trial of the OX40 agonist ivuxolimab. The receptors shown here come from an adult with an advanced solid tumor such as melanoma, head and neck, liver or kidney cancer.

The chain joins TRBV7-6 to TRBJ2-1; no definite D call. The CDR3 consists of 13 residues. The germline CDR1 and CDR2 sequences are SGHVS and FNYEAQ. Trimming stripped 8 bases from V and 3 bases from J, with 11 bases between. CDR3 region: CASVNLNYNEQFF. In DNA form, the CDR3 reads TGTGCCAGCGTGAACTTGAACTACAATGAGCAGTTCTTC.

This clone was observed once. The rearrangement links TRBV7-9 to TRBJ1-6; D call uncertain. The CDR3 runs 16 residues. With 5 bases removed from V and 5 bases from J, the gap between germline ends came to 16 bases. Looked up from germline, CDR1 is SEHNR and CDR2 is FQNEAQ (reference sequence). CDR3 sequence (DNA): TGTGCCAGCAGCCCGCAAAACACGCACAATAATTCACCCCTCCACTTT. Encoded protein: CASSPQNTHNNSPLHF.

The chain uses TRBV5-4 and TRBJ2-5, with a possible D match to TRBD2 (5 bases). The CDR3 is 13 residues long. Looked up from germline, CDR1 is SGHNT and CDR2 is YYREEE (reference sequence). Deletions cut 2 bases from V and 4 bases from J, with 9 bases between. CDR3 sequence reads: CASSFEGRETQYF. Written as DNA, the CDR3 is TGTGCCAGCAGCTTTGAAGGGAGAGAGACCCAGTACTTC.

The V gene is TRBV28, the J gene TRBJ1-1; maybe TRBD1 (5 bases). This CDR3 spans 13 amino acids. The germline CDR1 and CDR2 sequences are MDHEN and SYDVKM. The V end was cut by 8 bases, the J end by 5 bases, with 15 bases between. CDR3 nucleotides: TGTGCCAGCTTTATCGACAGCGTGACTGAAGCTTTCTTT. Translation: CASFIDSVTEAFF.

The V gene is TRBV11-2, the J gene TRBJ2-1, with 8 bases matching TRBD1. The junction had 1 base not matched to a gene; V was cut back by 1 base and J by 8 bases. Germline CDR1 and CDR2: SGHAT and FQNNGV. There are 13 residues in the CDR3. The CDR3 loop reads CASSLGQGYEQFF. As DNA, the CDR3 is TGTGCCAGCAGCTTAGGACAGGGGTATGAGCAGTTCTTC.

The chain combines TRBV6-6 with TRBJ2-2; 7 positions agree with TRBD1. The germline V gene encodes CDR1 MNHNY and CDR2 SVGAGI (reference sequence). The junction had 10 bases not matched to a gene; V was cut back by 11 bases and J by 7 bases. This CDR3 has 13 residues. The CDR3 DNA reads as TGTGCCGGAACGACAGGGACCCTCGGGGAGCTGTTTTTT. This encodes CAGTTGTLGELFF.

The V gene is TRBV5-8, the J gene TRBJ2-3; TRBD1 matches at 8 bases. The germline gives CDR1 SGHTS, CDR2 YDEGEE. After removal of 3 bases from V and 4 bases from J, the junction contained 4 bases not matched to a gene. This CDR3 region has 14 residues. The CDR3 region has the DNA TGTGCCAGCAGCTATGGACAGGGTGCAGATACGCAGTATTTT. Protein sequence: CASSYGQGADTQYF.

The CDR3 loop is CASGLAGFDEQYF. CDR3 in DNA: TGCGCCAGCGGACTAGCGGGATTCGACGAGCAGTACTTC. The chain joins TRBV10-2 to TRBJ2-7, with TRBD2 matching 12 bases. J lost 5 bases, V lost 8 bases, and 4 bases had no gene match. Germline CDR1 is WSHSY and CDR2 is SAAADI. The CDR3 has 13 amino acids.

The chain has TRBV6-1 and TRBJ1-2; D not certain. The CDR3 is made up of 11 amino acids. With 3 bases removed from V and 12 bases from J, the gap between germline ends came to 11 bases. CDR1 and CDR2 (germline): MNHNS, SASEGT. Here the CDR3 reads CASSEGSQHTF. CDR3 in DNA: TGTGCCAGCAGTGAGGGTTCGCAACACACCTTC.

The chain joins TRBV10-2 to TRBJ2-5; no reliable D call. The CDR3 has 14 amino acids. Germline V CDR1 and CDR2: WSHSY, SAAADI. The V end lost 7 bases, the J end lost 1 base, and 13 bases lay between the germline ends. The CDR3 sequence is CASKVASSQETQYF. The CDR3 region has the DNA TGCGCCAGCAAAGTCGCCTCCTCCCAAGAGACCCAGTACTTC.